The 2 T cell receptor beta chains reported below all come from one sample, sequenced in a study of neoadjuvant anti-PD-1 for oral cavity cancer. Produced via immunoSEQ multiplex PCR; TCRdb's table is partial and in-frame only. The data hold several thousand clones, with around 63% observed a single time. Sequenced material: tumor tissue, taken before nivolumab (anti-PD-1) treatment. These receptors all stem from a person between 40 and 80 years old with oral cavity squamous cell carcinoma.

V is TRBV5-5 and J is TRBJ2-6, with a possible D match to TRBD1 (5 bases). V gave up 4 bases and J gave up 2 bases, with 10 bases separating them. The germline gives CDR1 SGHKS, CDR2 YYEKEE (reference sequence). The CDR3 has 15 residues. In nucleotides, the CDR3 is TGTGCCAGCAGCCCGACAGATGCTGGGGCCAACGTCCTGACTTTC. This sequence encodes CASSPTDAGANVLTF.

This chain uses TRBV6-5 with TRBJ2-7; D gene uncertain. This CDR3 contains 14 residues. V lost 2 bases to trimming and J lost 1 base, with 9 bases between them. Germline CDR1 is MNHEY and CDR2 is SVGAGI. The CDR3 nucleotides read TGTGCCAGCAGTTACGGGGTCTGGTCCTACGAGCAGTACTTC. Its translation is CASSYGVWSYEQYF.